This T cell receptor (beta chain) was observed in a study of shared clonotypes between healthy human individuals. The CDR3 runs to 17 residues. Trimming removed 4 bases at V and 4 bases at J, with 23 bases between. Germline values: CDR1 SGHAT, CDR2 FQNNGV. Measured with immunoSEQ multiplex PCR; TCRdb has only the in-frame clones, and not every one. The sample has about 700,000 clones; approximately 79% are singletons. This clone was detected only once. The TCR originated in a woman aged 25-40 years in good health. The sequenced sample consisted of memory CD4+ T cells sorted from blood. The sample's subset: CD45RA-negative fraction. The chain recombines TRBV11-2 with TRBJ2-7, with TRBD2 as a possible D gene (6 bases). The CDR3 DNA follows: TGTGCCAGCAGCTCCTTTTCGGGGCTAGCGAGCCCTTACGAGCAGTACTTC. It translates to CASSSFSGLASPYEQYF. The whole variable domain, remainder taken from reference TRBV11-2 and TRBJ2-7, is EAGVAQSPRYKIIEKRQSVAFWCNPISGHATLYWYQQILGQGPKLLIQFQNNGVVDDSQLPKDRFSAERLKGVDSTLKIQPAKLEDSAVYLCASSSFSGLASPYEQYFGPGTRLTVT.